Listed below are T cell receptor beta chains from one sample, sequenced in a study of shared clonotypes between healthy human individuals. The method was immunoSEQ multiplex PCR; TCRdb's version includes in-frame clones alone and lacks a portion of them. The table shows 170,000 or so clones, with approximately 61% occurring only once. Sample: memory CD4+ T cells sorted from blood. The receptors were sampled from a young man in good health. The CDR3 runs from the conserved cysteine through the conserved F or W. Each record gives: V gene, CDR3 length, D gene, clone size, J gene, CDR3 protein, CDR3 DNA. A D gene is named only where the DNA matches it firmly. Clone size is shown for a subset of rows, as once, few, many or a class of expanded clone.

TRBV10-3	14	TRBD2	NA	TRBJ2-3	CAFASGSSPDTQYF	TGTGCTTTTGCCAGCGGGAGTTCCCCAGATACGCAGTATTTT
TRBV6-5	15	NA	NA	TRBJ2-5	CASSSPRSRSETQYF	TGTGCCAGCAGTTCCCCGAGGTCCAGATCGGAGACCCAGTACTTC
TRBV29-1	12	NA	few	TRBJ2-7	CSVVMQGRSQYF	TGCAGCGTTGTAATGCAGGGACGCAGTCAGTACTTC
TRBV5-1	16	TRBD1	NA	TRBJ2-5	CASSYTGTGVGETQYF	TGCGCCAGCAGCTACACCGGGACAGGGGTTGGGGAGACCCAGTACTTC
TRBV7-2	15	NA	NA	TRBJ2-2	CASSLALGNTGELFF	TGTGCCAGCAGCTTAGCGCTAGGAAACACCGGGGAGCTGTTTTTT
TRBV9	16	TRBD2	NA	TRBJ2-1	CASSVRLAGDGDEQFF	TGTGCCAGCAGCGTCAGACTAGCGGGGGATGGGGATGAGCAGTTCTTC
TRBV19	13	NA	many	TRBJ1-4	CASSRTVVGKLFF	TGTGCCAGTAGTAGGACGGTGGTTGGAAAACTGTTTTTT
TRBV10-3	13	NA	once	TRBJ2-7	CATLGRNSYEQYF	TGTGCCACCCTGGGCAGGAACTCCTACGAGCAGTACTTC
TRBV7-9	15	NA	few	TRBJ2-7	CASSMDLPGNYEQYF	TGTGCCAGCAGCATGGACCTGCCGGGGAACTACGAGCAGTACTTC
TRBV28	13	TRBD1	NA	TRBJ2-1	CASTQTGYNEQFF	TGTGCCAGCACTCAGACAGGGTACAATGAGCAGTTCTTC
TRBV6-6	14	NA	NA	TRBJ2-7	CASSSTPLYYEQYF	TGTGCCAGCAGTTCAACACCCCTTTACTACGAGCAGTACTTC
TRBV6-5	14	TRBD2	few	TRBJ2-1	CASRVRDYYNEQFF	TGTGCCAGCAGGGTCCGGGACTACTACAATGAGCAGTTCTTC
TRBV27	14	TRBD1	NA	TRBJ2-1	CASSFTGGANEQFF	TGTGCCAGCAGTTTCACAGGGGGCGCGAATGAGCAGTTCTTC
TRBV6-1	13	NA	many	TRBJ1-2	CASSETQNYGYTF	TGTGCCAGCAGTGAAACGCAAAACTATGGCTACACCTTC
TRBV6-5	14	NA	NA	TRBJ2-7	CASSVATSEYEQYF	TGTGCCAGCAGTGTAGCGACGAGCGAGTACGAGCAGTACTTC
TRBV6-1	12	NA	NA	TRBJ2-7	CASSEWGLEQYF	TGTGCCAGCAGTGAATGGGGACTGGAGCAGTACTTC
TRBV7-3	14	TRBD2	once	TRBJ2-3	CASSLRREHPIQYF	TGTGCCAGCAGCTTACGGCGGGAGCACCCAATTCAGTATTTT
TRBV5-4	16	NA	NA	TRBJ1-5	CASSLGAPDSNQPQHF	TGTGCCAGCAGCCTAGGGGCTCCGGATAGCAATCAGCCCCAGCATTTT
TRBV7-2	13	NA	NA	TRBJ1-2	CASSLRVNYGYTF	TGTGCCAGCAGCCTCAGGGTTAACTATGGCTACACCTTC
TRBV6-5	13	NA	NA	TRBJ2-7	CASSDLAPYEQYF	TGTGCCAGTTCGGACTTGGCCCCCTACGAGCAGTACTTC
TRBV14	14	NA	many	TRBJ1-1	CASSQDHRITEAFF	TGTGCCAGCAGCCAAGATCACCGGATAACTGAAGCTTTCTTT
TRBV6-6	15	NA	NA	TRBJ2-3	CASSYEQGSTDTQYF	TGTGCCAGCAGTTACGAGCAGGGGAGCACAGATACGCAGTATTTT
TRBV11-2	18	TRBD1	NA	TRBJ2-6	CASTLGQGFASGANVLTF	TGTGCCAGCACCTTAGGACAGGGGTTTGCCTCTGGGGCCAACGTCCTGACTTTC
TRBV5-1	14	TRBD1	few	TRBJ2-5	CASSFQGAQETQYF	TGCGCCAGCAGCTTTCAGGGGGCCCAAGAGACCCAGTACTTC
TRBV5-8	11	TRBD1	NA	TRBJ2-7	CASSGQGMINF	TGTGCCAGCAGCGGACAGGGCATGATAAACTTC
TRBV7-2	13	NA	few	TRBJ2-3	CASSYPTTDTQYF	TGTGCCAGCAGTTACCCTACCACAGATACGCAGTATTTT
TRBV7-8	17	TRBD1	NA	TRBJ2-4	CASSLVSRDRTKNIQYF	TGTGCCAGCAGCTTAGTTTCCCGGGACAGAACTAAAAACATTCAGTACTTC
TRBV7-2	13	NA	few	TRBJ2-5	CASMGGVGETQYF	TGTGCCAGCATGGGGGGTGTCGGGGAGACCCAGTACTTC
TRBV25-1	16	TRBD2	few	TRBJ2-7	CASSSPGLAGSYEQYF	TGTGCCAGCAGTTCCCCAGGACTAGCGGGCTCCTACGAGCAGTACTTC
TRBV5-1	13	NA	many	TRBJ2-7	CASMSTANYEQYF	TGCGCCAGCATGAGTACAGCCAACTACGAGCAGTACTTC
TRBV6-5	13	NA	few	TRBJ1-1	CASSYSLNTEAFF	TGTGCCAGCAGTTACTCTTTGAACACTGAAGCTTTCTTT
TRBV29-1	12	TRBD2	NA	TRBJ2-1	CSVSDGRFEQFF	TGCAGCGTTTCTGACGGGAGGTTTGAGCAGTTCTTC
TRBV2	11	NA	NA	TRBJ1-1	CASRDTAEAFF	TGTGCCAGCAGGGATACAGCAGAAGCTTTCTTT
TRBV28	15	TRBD1	NA	TRBJ1-2	CASSLLSGGRNGYTF	TGTGCCAGCAGTTTGTTGTCAGGGGGCAGGAATGGCTACACCTTC
TRBV14	14	NA	NA	TRBJ2-3	CASTQSSELGTQYF	TGTGCCAGCACCCAAAGTTCGGAGTTGGGTACGCAGTATTTT
TRBV5-1	16	NA	NA	TRBJ1-5	CASSLDGGISNQPQHF	TGCGCCAGCAGCTTGGATGGGGGCATAAGCAATCAGCCCCAGCATTTT
TRBV6-5	13	NA	NA	TRBJ2-7	CASSYRGAYEQYF	TGTGCCAGCAGTTACCGCGGCGCCTACGAGCAGTACTTC
TRBV19	16	NA	NA	TRBJ2-2	CASSRLGTVNTGELFF	TGTGCCAGTAGCAGACTAGGGACGGTTAACACCGGGGAGCTGTTTTTT
TRBV9	13	NA	NA	TRBJ2-2	CASSVVDSGELFF	TGTGCCAGCAGCGTAGTGGACTCCGGGGAGCTGTTTTTT
TRBV7-2	14	NA	NA	TRBJ1-2	CASSQGQGYYGYTF	TGTGCCAGCAGCCAAGGCCAGGGGTACTATGGCTACACCTTC
TRBV29-1	15	NA	few	TRBJ2-7	CSVDIPGPTSYEQYF	TGCAGCGTTGATATCCCGGGGCCCACTTCCTACGAGCAGTACTTC
TRBV19	14	TRBD2	NA	TRBJ2-7	CASSKGLAPYEQYF	TGTGCCAGTAGTAAGGGACTAGCTCCCTACGAGCAGTACTTC